This T cell receptor (beta chain) was found in a study of shared clonotypes between healthy human individuals. A word on this clone: Its antigen is as yet unknown.

Sequencing was performed with immunoSEQ multiplex PCR; in TCRdb, only in-frame clones are kept and a portion is missing. The data show 950,000 to 1,300,000 clones, with 70% to 80% seen just once and roughly 1.5% held by the top ten. Study-wide results and caveats: The low donor count limited represented genetic and exposure-history diversity.

Per germline, CDR1 SGHTS and CDR2 YDEGEE. The CDR3 contains 17 residues. The J segment lost 4 bases and the V segment lost 2 bases, leaving 7 bases of the junction unmatched. The sequence was obtained from a man younger than 35 in good health. The sample comprised memory CD4+ T cells sorted from blood. The subset here: CD45RA-negative fraction. This chain joins TRBV5-8 and TRBJ2-5, with TRBD2 matching 14 bases. The CDR3 is CASSFGTSGRRGETQYF. DNA of the CDR3: TGTGCCAGCAGCTTTGGGACTAGCGGGAGAAGGGGAGAGACCCAGTACTTC.